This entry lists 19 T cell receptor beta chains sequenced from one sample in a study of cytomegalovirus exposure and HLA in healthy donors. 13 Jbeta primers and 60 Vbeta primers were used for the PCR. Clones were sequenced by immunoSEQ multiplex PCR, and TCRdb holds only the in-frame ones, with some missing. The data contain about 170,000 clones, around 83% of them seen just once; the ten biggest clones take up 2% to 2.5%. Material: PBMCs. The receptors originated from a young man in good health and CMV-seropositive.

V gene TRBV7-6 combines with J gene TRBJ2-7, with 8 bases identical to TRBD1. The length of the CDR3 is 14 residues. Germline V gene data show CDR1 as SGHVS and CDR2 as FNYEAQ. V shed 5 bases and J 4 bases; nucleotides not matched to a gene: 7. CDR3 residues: CASSPGQGRYEQYF. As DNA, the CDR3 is TGTGCCAGCAGCCCCGGACAGGGAAGATACGAGCAGTACTTC.

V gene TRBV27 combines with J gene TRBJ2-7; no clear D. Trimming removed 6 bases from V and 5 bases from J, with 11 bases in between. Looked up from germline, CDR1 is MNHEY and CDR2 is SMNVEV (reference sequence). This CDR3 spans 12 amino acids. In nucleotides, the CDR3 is TGTGCCAGCAGCCTCAGAGGCAACGAGCAGTACTTC. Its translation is CASSLRGNEQYF.

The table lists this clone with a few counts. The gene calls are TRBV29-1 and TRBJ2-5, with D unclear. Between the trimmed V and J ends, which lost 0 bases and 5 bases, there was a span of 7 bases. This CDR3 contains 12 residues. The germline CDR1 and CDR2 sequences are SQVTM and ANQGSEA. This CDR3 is CSVEDHVETQYF. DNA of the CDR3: TGCAGCGTTGAAGATCATGTGGAGACCCAGTACTTC.

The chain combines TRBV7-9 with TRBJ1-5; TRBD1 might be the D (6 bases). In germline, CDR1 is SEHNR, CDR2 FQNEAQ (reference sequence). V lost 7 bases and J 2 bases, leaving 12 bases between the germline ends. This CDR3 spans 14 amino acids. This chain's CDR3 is CASTRGEGNQPQHF. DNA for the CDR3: TGTGCCAGCACCAGGGGAGAGGGCAATCAGCCCCAGCATTTT.

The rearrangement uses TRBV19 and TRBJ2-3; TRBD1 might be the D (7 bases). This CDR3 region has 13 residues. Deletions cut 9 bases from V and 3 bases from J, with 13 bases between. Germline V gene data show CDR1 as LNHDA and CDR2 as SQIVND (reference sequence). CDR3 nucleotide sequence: TGTGCCAGCACCGCAGGGGGGACAGATACGCAGTATTTT. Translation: CASTAGGTDTQYF.

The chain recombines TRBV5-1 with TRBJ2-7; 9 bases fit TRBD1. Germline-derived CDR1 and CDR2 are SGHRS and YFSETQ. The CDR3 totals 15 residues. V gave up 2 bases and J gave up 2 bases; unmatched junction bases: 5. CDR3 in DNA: TGCGCCAGCAGCTTAGGACAGGGGCCCGCCTACGAGCAGTACTTC. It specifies CASSLGQGPAYEQYF.

The chain's CDR3 is CAISDSSGANVLTF. The CDR3 DNA reads as TGTGCCATCAGTGACAGCTCTGGGGCCAACGTCCTGACTTTC. The chain couples TRBV10-3 to TRBJ2-6; no firm D call. CDR1 is ENHRY and CDR2 is SYGVKD in the germline V gene. V dropped 3 bases and J dropped 0 bases, with 3 bases sitting between them. The CDR3 runs 14 residues.

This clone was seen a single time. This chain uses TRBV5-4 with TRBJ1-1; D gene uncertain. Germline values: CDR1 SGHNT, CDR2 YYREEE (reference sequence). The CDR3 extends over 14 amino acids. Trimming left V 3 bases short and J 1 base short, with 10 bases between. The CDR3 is CASSSTAGNTEAFF. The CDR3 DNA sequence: TGTGCCAGCAGCTCGACGGCAGGGAACACTGAAGCTTTCTTT.

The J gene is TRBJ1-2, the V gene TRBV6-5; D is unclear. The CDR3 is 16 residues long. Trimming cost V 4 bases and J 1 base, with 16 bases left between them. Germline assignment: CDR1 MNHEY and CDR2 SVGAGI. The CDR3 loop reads CASSSRQVVDNYGYTF. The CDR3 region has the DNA TGTGCCAGCAGTTCCAGGCAGGTCGTGGATAACTATGGCTACACCTTC.

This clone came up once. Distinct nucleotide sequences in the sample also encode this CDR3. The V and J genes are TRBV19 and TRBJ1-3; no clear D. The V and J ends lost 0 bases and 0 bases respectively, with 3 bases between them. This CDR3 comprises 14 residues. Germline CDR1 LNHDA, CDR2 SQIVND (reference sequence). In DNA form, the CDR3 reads TGTGCCAGTAGTATAGACTCCTCTGGAAACACCATATATTTT. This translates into CASSIDSSGNTIYF.

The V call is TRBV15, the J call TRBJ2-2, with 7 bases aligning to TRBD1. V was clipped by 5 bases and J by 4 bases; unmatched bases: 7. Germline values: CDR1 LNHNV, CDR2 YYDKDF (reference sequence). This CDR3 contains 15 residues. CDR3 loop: CATSADRVPTGELFF. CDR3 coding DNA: TGTGCCACCAGCGCAGACAGGGTCCCCACCGGGGAGCTGTTTTTT.

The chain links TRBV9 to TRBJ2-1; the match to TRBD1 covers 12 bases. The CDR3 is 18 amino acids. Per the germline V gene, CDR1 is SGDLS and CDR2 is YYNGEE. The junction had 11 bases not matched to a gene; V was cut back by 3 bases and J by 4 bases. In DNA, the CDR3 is TGTGCCAGCAGCGCGACGGGACAGGGGGCAACCGTTTACAATGAGCAGTTCTTC. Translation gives CASSATGQGATVYNEQFF.

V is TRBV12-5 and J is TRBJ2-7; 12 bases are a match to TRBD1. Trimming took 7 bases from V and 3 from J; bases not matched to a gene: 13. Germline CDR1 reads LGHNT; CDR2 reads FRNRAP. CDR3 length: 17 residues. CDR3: CASAPLGQGAWFYEQYF. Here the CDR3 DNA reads TGTGCTAGTGCCCCCCTGGGACAGGGGGCATGGTTCTACGAGCAGTACTTC.

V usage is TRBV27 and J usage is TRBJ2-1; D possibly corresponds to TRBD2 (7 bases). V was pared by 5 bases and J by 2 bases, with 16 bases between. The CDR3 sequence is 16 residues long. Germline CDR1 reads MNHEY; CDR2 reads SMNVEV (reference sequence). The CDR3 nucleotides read TGTGCCAGCAGTGGGGGGGGAGGGGGGACCTACAATGAGCAGTTCTTC. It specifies CASSGGGGGTYNEQFF.

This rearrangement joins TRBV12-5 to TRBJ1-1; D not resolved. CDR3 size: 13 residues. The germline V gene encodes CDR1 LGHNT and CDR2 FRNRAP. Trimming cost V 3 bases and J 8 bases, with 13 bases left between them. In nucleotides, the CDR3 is TGTGCTAGTGGTTTTCACCCCGGGAGGGAAGCTTTCTTT. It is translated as CASGFHPGREAFF.

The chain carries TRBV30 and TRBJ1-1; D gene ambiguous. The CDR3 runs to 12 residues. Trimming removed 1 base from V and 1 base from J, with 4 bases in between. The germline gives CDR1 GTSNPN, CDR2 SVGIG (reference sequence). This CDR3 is CAWSGENTEAFF. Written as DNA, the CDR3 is TGTGCCTGGAGTGGAGAGAACACTGAAGCTTTCTTT.

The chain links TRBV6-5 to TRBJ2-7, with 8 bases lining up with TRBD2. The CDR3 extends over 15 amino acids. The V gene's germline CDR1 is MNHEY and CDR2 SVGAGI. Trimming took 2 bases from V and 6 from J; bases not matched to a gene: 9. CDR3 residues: CASSYAAGGAGEQYF. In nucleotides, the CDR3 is TGTGCCAGCAGTTACGCGGCGGGAGGCGCGGGCGAGCAGTACTTC.

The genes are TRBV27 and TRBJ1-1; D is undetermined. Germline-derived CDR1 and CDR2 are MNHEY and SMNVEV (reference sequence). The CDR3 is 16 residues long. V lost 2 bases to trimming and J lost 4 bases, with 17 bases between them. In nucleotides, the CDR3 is TGTGCCAGCAGTTTAAGAGCTGGGAGCATGAGCACTGAAGCTTTCTTT. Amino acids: CASSLRAGSMSTEAFF.

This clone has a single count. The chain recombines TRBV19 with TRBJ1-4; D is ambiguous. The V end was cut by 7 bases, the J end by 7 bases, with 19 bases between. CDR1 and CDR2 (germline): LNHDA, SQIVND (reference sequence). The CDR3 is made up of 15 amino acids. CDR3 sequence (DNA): TGTGCCAGTACCGACGGCCAGAGGCTCAGTGAAAAACTGTTTTTT. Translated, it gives CASTDGQRLSEKLFF.